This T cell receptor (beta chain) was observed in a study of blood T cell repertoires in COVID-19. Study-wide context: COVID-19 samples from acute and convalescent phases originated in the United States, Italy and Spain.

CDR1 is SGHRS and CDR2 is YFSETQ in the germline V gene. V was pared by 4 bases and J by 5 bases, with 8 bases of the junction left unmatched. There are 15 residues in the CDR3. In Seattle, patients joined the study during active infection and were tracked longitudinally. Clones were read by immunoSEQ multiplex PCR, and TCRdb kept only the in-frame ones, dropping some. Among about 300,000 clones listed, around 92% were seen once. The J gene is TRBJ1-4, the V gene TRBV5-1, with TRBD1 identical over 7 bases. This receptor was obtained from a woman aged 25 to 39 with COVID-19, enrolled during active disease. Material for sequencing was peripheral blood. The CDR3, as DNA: TGCGCCAGCAGCCCCACTCCAGGGGGGAATGAAAAACTGTTTTTT. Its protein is CASSPTPGGNEKLFF.